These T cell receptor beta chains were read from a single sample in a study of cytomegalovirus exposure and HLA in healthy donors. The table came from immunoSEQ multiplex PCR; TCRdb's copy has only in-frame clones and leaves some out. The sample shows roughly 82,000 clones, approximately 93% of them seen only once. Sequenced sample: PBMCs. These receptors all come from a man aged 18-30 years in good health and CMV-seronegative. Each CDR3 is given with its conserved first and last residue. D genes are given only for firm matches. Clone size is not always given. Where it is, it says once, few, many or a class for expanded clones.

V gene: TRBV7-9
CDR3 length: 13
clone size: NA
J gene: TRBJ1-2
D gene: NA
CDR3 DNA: TGTGCCTCCGCTGCGGGGGGACTCTATGGCTACACCTTC
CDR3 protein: CASAAGGLYGYTF

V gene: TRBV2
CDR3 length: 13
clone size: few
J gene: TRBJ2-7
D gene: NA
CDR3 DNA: TGTGCCAGCAGTGCCCCTTTTCAGTCTCTGCAGTACTTC
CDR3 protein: CASSAPFQSLQYF

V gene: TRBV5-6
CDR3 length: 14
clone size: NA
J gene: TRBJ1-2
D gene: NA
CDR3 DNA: TGTGCCAGCAGCTTGGGTCAGTTTAACTATGGCTACACCTTC
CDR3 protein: CASSLGQFNYGYTF

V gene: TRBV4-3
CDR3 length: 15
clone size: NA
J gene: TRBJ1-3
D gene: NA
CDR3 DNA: TGCGCCAGCAGCCAAGCGGGGGGGTCTGGAAACACCATATATTTT
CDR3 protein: CASSQAGGSGNTIYF

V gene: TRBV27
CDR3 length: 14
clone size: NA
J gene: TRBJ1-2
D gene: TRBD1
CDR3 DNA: TGTGCCAGCAGTTTAGGACAGGGGCCCTATGGCTACACCTTC
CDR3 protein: CASSLGQGPYGYTF

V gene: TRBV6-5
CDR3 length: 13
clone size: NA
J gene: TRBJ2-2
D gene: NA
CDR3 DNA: TGTGCCAGCAGAGAACAGGGAACCGGGGAGCTGTTTTTT
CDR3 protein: CASREQGTGELFF

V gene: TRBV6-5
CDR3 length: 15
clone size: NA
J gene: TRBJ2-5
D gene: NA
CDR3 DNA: TGTGCCAGCAGTTACTTCACACTAGCCGGGGAGACCCAGTACTTC
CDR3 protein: CASSYFTLAGETQYF

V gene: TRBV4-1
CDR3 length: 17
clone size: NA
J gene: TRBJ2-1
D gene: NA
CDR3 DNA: TGCGCCAGCAGCCAAGATGTCGTAAGGGGCTCATACAATGAGCAGTTCTTC
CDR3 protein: CASSQDVVRGSYNEQFF

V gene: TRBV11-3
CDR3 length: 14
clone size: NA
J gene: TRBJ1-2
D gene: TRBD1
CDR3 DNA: TGTGCCAGCAGCTTAGGGACAGGGCTTTATGGCTACACCTTC
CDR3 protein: CASSLGTGLYGYTF

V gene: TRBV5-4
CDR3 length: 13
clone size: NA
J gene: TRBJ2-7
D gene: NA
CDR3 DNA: TGTGCCAGCAGCCTAAAAGAGGGATACGAGCAGTACTTC
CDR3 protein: CASSLKEGYEQYF

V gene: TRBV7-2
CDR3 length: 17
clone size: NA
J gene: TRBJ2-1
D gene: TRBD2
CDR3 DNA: TGTGCCAGCAGCTTATTGATCGGGAGACTAGCCTCTAGTGAGCAGTTCTTC
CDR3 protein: CASSLLIGRLASSEQFF

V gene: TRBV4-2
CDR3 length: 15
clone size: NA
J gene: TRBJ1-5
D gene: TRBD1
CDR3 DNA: TGTGCCAGCAGCCATCCGGACAGGCTTGATCAGCCCCAGCATTTT
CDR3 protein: CASSHPDRLDQPQHF

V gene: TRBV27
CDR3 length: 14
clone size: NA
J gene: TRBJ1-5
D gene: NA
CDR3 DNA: TGTGCCAGCAGTCTCGCCAGGGTTGGTCAGCCCCAGCATTTT
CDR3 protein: CASSLARVGQPQHF

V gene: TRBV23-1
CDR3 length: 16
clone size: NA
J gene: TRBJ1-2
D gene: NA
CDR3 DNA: TGCGCCAGCAGTCGCAGCCCGGGACACCAAATCTATGGCTACACCTTC
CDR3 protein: CASSRSPGHQIYGYTF

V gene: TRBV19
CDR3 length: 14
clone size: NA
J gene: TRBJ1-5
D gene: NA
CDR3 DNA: TGTGCCAGTAACCCCGGAGGGAGCAATCAGCCCCAGCATTTT
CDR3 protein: CASNPGGSNQPQHF

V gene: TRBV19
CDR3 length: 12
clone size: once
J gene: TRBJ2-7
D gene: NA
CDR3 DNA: TGTGCCAGTAGTATAGCCGGCTACGAGCAGTACTTC
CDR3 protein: CASSIAGYEQYF

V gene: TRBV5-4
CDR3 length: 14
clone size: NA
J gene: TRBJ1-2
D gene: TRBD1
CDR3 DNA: TGTGCCAGCAGCCCCGGACAGGGCGGCTATGGCTACACCTTC
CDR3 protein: CASSPGQGGYGYTF